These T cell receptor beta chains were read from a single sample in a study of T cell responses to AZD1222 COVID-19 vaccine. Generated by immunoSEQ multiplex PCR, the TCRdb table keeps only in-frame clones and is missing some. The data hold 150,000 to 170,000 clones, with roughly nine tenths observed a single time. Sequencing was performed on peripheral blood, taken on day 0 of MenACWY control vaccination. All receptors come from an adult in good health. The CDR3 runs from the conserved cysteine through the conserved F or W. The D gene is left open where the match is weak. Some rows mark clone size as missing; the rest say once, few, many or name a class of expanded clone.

CASSPRGSGGGETQYF	TGTGCCAGCAGCCCGCGTGGCTCGGGGGGCGGAGAGACCCAGTACTTC	.	.	TRBV11-1	TRBJ2-5
CASSPTRGEKLFF	TGTGCCAGCAGCCCTACGAGGGGTGAAAAACTGTTTTTT	.	.	TRBV4-2	TRBJ1-4
CASSLGWSGNTIYF	TGTGCCAGCAGCTTAGGGTGGTCTGGAAACACCATATATTTT	.	.	TRBV7-2	TRBJ1-3
CSVQRGQNSPLHF	TGCAGCGTTCAAAGGGGCCAGAATTCACCCCTCCACTTT	.	.	TRBV29-1	TRBJ1-6
CASSPRTGANSPLHF	TGTGCCAGCAGCCCTAGGACAGGGGCGAATTCACCCCTCCACTTT	.	TRBD1	TRBV3-1/TRBV3-2	TRBJ1-6
CASRSTASTDTQYF	TGCGCCAGCAGGTCGACCGCTAGCACAGATACGCAGTATTTT	once	.	TRBV10-2	TRBJ2-3
CASSFLAGDNEQFF	TGCGCCAGCAGCTTCCTAGCGGGGGACAATGAGCAGTTCTTC	.	TRBD2	TRBV5-1	TRBJ2-1
CASRRQGSSGNTIYF	TGTGCCAGCAGAAGACAGGGATCTTCTGGAAACACCATATATTTT	few	TRBD1	TRBV6-5	TRBJ1-3
CASRPDRAPVNTEAFF	TGCGCCAGCAGACCTGACAGGGCTCCTGTTAACACTGAAGCTTTCTTT	.	TRBD1	TRBV5-1	TRBJ1-1
CASSISRGTGNTIYF	TGTGCCAGTAGTATATCGCGGGGCACTGGAAACACCATATATTTT	.	.	TRBV19	TRBJ1-3
CATEDDYNEQFF	TGTGCCACCGAGGACGATTACAATGAGCAGTTCTTC	once	.	TRBV24-1	TRBJ2-1
CASGPVQPQHF	TGTGCCAGCGGCCCGGTTCAGCCCCAGCATTTT	.	.	TRBV27	TRBJ1-5
CSVDRGQNTGELFF	TGCAGCGTTGATCGGGGGCAGAACACCGGGGAGCTGTTTTTT	.	.	TRBV29-1	TRBJ2-2
CAISRAAFDEKLFF	TGTGCCATCAGTAGGGCCGCATTTGATGAAAAACTGTTTTTT	.	.	TRBV10-3	TRBJ1-4
CASNSVAGAEQFF	TGTGCCAGCAACTCGGTAGCGGGGGCTGAGCAGTTCTTC	.	TRBD2	TRBV6-5	TRBJ2-1
CAWSTGDNSPLHF	TGTGCCTGGAGTACAGGGGATAATTCACCCCTCCACTTT	.	TRBD1	TRBV30	TRBJ1-6
CASSLEWGNTDTQYF	TGTGCCAGCAGCTTAGAATGGGGAAACACAGATACGCAGTATTTT	once	.	TRBV7-9	TRBJ2-3
CASSYSAGTGNTEAFF	TGTGCCAGCAGTTACTCCGCCGGGACAGGGAACACTGAAGCTTTCTTT	.	TRBD1	TRBV6-5	TRBJ1-1
CASSVDRGGETQYF	TGCGCCAGCAGCGTAGACAGGGGGGGAGAGACCCAGTACTTC	.	TRBD1	TRBV5-1	TRBJ2-5
CASSLRPYSNQPQHF	TGTGCCAGCAGCTTGAGGCCATATAGCAATCAGCCCCAGCATTTT	.	.	TRBV5-8	TRBJ1-5
CASRFRNTGELFF	TGCGCCAGCAGGTTTAGAAACACCGGGGAGCTGTTTTTT	.	.	TRBV10-2	TRBJ2-2
CASSLVRVETQYF	TGTGCCAGCAGCTTGGTTCGGGTGGAGACCCAGTACTTC	.	.	TRBV5-6	TRBJ2-5
CSVEATGSRTRNEQFF	TGCAGCGTTGAAGCCACCGGGTCCAGGACTCGCAATGAGCAGTTCTTC	few	.	TRBV29-1	TRBJ2-1
CASSPQPVPNEKLFF	TGTGCCAGCAGCCCCCAGCCCGTTCCCAATGAAAAACTGTTTTTT	.	.	TRBV4-2	TRBJ1-4
CASSLGGGTKNIQYF	TGTGCCAGCAGCTTAGGAGGCGGTACCAAAAACATTCAGTACTTC	.	.	TRBV7-9	TRBJ2-4
CSAGGAPPRENGYTF	TGCAGCGCCGGAGGGGCCCCCCCTAGGGAAAATGGCTACACCTTC	.	.	TRBV29-1	TRBJ1-2
CASSTRLAGAQETQYF	TGTGCCAGTAGTACCAGACTAGCGGGGGCACAAGAGACCCAGTACTTC	.	TRBD2	TRBV19	TRBJ2-5
CATSRDRGEGYEQYF	TGTGCCACCAGCAGAGACAGGGGCGAGGGCTACGAGCAGTACTTC	.	.	TRBV15	TRBJ2-7
CASKPKGKNTEAFF	TGTGCCAGTAAGCCCAAGGGGAAGAACACTGAAGCTTTCTTT	.	.	TRBV19	TRBJ1-1